The source of this TCR beta chain is a study of blood T cell repertoires in COVID-19. As originally analysed: Reference gene primers were amplified, and this amplification served to estimate nucleated cell counts. Sequencing was performed with immunoSEQ multiplex PCR; in TCRdb, only in-frame clones are kept and a portion is missing. V, J and clone size are those of that table, while D and trimming were read from the DNA. The sample includes roughly 250,000 clones, 80% to 85% of them seen just once. Sequenced input: peripheral blood. This clonotype was obtained from a person aged 65-85 years with COVID-19, enrolled during active disease.

CDR3 nucleotides: TGTGCCAGCAGCCTCCCCCGTTCCCCGGGGAATCCGACCGGGGAGCTGTTTTTT. Amino acid sequence: CASSLPRSPGNPTGELFF. The genes are TRBV3-1 (or the pseudogene TRBV3-2) and TRBJ2-2; a possible D gene is TRBD2 (5 bases). V lost 4 bases to trimming and J lost 5 bases, with 23 bases between them. The CDR3 extends over 18 amino acids. Germline-derived CDR1 and CDR2 are LGHDT and YNNKEL (reference sequence).